The rows below give T cell receptor beta chains drawn from one sample of a study of blood T cells in healthy people across ages. TCRdb redid the calling of the 5' RACE reads with MiXCR, one entry per CDR3 protein. The data show approximately 790,000 distinct CDR3 sequences, around 62% seen once. Sequences were obtained from blood. The receptor set was obtained from a man aged 25 to 45 in good health. Both conserved end residues are part of each CDR3. A D gene is named only where the DNA matches it firmly. Expanded clones get a size class; other rows say once, few or many, or leave the size out.

clone size,J gene,D gene,CDR3 length,V gene,CDR3 protein,CDR3 DNA
once,TRBJ2-7,.,15,TRBV4-1,CASSQGRELTYEQYF,TGCGCCAGCAGCCAGGGCAGGGAATTAACCTACGAGCAGTACTTC
.,TRBJ2-4,TRBD2,16,TRBV6-4,CASSPDSGGAKNIQYF,TGTGCCAGCAGCCCCGACTCCGGGGGGGCCAAAAACATTCAGTACTTC
.,TRBJ2-7,.,15,TRBV9,CASSVGGTETYEQYF,TGTGCCAGCAGCGTAGGAGGCACGGAAACCTACGAGCAGTACTTC
.,TRBJ1-2,.,12,TRBV14,CASSHSWVGYTF,TGTGCCAGCAGCCATTCGTGGGTTGGCTACACCTTC
.,TRBJ2-1,.,15,TRBV7-3,CASSLMGVAYNEQFF,TGTGCCAGCAGCTTAATGGGGGTCGCCTACAATGAGCAGTTCTTC
.,TRBJ1-4,.,17,TRBV28,CASSSSGSAATNEKLFF,TGTGCCAGCAGTTCCTCAGGGTCTGCTGCAACTAATGAAAAACTGTTTTTT
few,TRBJ1-6,TRBD1,14,TRBV20-1,CSAHTGQGDSPLHF,TGCAGTGCCCACACCGGACAGGGAGATTCACCCCTCCACTTT
.,TRBJ2-2,TRBD2,20,TRBV7-3,CASSLMPSDSGGAGTGELFF,TGTGCCAGCAGCTTAATGCCCTCGGATAGCGGGGGGGCCGGCACCGGGGAGCTGTTTTTT
once,TRBJ2-1,.,12,TRBV6-5,CASTSMAGEQFF,TGTGCCAGCACCAGCATGGCCGGTGAGCAGTTCTTC
once,TRBJ1-1,.,13,TRBV5-1,CASSLGGVAEAFF,TGCGCCAGCAGCTTGGGGGGGGTGGCTGAAGCTTTCTTT